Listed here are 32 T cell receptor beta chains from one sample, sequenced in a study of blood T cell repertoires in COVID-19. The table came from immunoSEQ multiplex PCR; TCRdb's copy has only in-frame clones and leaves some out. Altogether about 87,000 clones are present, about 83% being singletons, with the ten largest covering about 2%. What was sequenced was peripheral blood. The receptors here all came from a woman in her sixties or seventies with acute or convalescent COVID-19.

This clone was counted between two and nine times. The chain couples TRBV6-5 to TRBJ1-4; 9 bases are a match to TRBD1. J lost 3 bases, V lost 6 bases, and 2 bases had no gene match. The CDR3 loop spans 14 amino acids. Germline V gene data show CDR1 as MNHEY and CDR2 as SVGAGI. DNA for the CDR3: TGTGCCAGCAGGGGGACAGGGCCTAATGAAAAACTGTTTTTT. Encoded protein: CASRGTGPNEKLFF.

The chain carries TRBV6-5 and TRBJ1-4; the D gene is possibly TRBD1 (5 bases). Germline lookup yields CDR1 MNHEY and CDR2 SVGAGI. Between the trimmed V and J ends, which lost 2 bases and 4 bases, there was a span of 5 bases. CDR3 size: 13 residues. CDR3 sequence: CASSYDSNEKLFF. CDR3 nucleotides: TGTGCCAGCAGTTACGACAGTAATGAAAAACTGTTTTTT.

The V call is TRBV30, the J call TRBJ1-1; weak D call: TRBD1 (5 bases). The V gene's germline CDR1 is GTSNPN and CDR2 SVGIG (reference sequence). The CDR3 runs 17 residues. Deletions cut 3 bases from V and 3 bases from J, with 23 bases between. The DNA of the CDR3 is TGTGCCTGGAGAACACCCCTAGGTCTGGGGACTGACACTGAAGCTTTCTTT. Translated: CAWRTPLGLGTDTEAFF.

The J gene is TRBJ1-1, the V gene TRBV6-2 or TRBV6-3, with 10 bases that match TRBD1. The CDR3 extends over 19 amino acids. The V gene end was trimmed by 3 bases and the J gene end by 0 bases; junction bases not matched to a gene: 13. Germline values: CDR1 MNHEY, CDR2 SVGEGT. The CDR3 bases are TGTGCCAGCAGTTATTCCCCCGGGACAGGGGATGTGATGAACACTGAAGCTTTCTTT. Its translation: CASSYSPGTGDVMNTEAFF.

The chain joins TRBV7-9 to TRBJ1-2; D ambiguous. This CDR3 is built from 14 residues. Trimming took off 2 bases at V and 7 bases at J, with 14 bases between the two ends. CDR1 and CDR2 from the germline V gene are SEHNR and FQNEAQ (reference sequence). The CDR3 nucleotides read TGTGCCAGCAGCTTATTTACGGGGAAGGGTGGCTACACCTTC. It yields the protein CASSLFTGKGGYTF.

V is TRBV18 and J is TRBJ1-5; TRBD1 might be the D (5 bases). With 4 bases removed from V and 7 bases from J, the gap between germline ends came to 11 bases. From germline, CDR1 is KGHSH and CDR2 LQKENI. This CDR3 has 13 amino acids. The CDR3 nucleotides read TGTGCCAGCTCACAAGACAGAGACCAGCCCCAGCATTTT. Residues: CASSQDRDQPQHF. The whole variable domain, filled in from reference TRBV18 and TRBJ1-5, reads NAGVMQNPRHLVRRRGQEARLRCSPMKGHSHVYWYRQLPEEGLKFMVYLQKENIIDESGMPKERFSAEFPKEGPSILRIQQVVRGDSAAYFCASSQDRDQPQHFGDGTRLSIL.

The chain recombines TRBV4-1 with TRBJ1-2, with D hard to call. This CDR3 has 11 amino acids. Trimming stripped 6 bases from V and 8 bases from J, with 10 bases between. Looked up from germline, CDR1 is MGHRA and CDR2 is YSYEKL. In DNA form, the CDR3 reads TGCGCCAGCAGTGAGGGCCAGGGCTACACCTTC. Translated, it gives CASSEGQGYTF.

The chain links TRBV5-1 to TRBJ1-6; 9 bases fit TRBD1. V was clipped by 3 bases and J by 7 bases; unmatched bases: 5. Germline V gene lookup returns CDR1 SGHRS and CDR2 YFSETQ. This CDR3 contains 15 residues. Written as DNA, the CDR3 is TGCGCCAGCAGCTCCCGGGACAGGGACAATTCACCCCTCCACTTT. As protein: CASSSRDRDNSPLHF. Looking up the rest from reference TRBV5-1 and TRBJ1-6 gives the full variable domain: KAGVTQTPRYLIKTRGQQVTLSCSPISGHRSVSWYQQTPGQGLQFLFEYFSETQRNKGNFPGRFSGRQFSNSRSEMNVSTLELGDSALYLCASSSRDRDNSPLHFGNGTRLTVT.

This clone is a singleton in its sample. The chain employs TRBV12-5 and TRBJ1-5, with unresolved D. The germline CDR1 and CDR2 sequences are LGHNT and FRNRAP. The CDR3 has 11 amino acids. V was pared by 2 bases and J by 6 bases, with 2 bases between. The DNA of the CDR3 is TGTGCTAGTGGTTTGCTTCAGCCCCAGCATTTT. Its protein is CASGLLQPQHF.

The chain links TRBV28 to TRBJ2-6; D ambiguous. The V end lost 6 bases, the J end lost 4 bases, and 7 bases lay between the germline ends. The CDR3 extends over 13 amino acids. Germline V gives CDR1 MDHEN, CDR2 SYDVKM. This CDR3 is CASSRYGANVLTF. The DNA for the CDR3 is TGTGCCAGCAGCCGGTACGGGGCCAACGTCCTGACTTTC.

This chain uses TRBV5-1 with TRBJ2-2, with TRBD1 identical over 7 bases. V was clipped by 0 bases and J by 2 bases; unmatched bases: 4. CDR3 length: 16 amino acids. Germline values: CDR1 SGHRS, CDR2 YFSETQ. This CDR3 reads CASSLVPGGNTGELFF. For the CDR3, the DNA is TGCGCCAGCAGCTTGGTTCCAGGGGGAAACACCGGGGAGCTGTTTTTT.

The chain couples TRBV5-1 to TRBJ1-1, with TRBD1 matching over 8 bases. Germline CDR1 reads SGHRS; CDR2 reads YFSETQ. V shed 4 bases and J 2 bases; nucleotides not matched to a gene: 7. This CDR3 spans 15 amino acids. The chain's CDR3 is CASSATGGGNTEAFF. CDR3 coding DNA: TGCGCCAGCAGCGCAACAGGGGGAGGTAACACTGAAGCTTTCTTT.

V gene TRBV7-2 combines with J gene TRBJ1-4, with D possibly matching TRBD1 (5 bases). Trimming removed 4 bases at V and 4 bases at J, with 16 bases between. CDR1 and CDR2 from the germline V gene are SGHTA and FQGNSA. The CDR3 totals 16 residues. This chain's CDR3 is CASSSRERRGNEKLFF. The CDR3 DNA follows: TGTGCCAGCAGCTCCCGGGAGCGGAGGGGTAATGAAAAACTGTTTTTT.

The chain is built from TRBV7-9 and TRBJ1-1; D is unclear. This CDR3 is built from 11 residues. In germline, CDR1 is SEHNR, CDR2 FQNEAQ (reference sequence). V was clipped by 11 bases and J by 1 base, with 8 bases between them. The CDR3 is CAHDRNTEAFF. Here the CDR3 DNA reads TGTGCCCACGATAGGAACACTGAAGCTTTCTTT.

CDR3 nucleotides: TGTGCCAGCAGTGAGAGTTCGGCGGGGCAGTACTTC. It encodes CASSESSAGQYF. The chain links TRBV2 to TRBJ2-7; D possibly corresponds to TRBD2 (5 bases). V dropped 3 bases and J dropped 9 bases, with 12 bases sitting between them. CDR1 and CDR2 (germline): SNHLY, FYNNEI. The CDR3 covers 12 residues.

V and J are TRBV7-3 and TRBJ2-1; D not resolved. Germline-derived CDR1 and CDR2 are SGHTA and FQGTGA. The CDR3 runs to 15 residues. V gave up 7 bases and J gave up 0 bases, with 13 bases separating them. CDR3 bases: TGTGCCAGCAACAGTGGCTACAGCTCCTACAATGAGCAGTTCTTC. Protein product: CASNSGYSSYNEQFF.

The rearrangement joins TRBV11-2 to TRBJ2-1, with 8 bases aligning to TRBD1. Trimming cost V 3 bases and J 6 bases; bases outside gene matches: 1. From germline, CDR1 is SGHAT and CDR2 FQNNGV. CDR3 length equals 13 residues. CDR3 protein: CASSFTGGNEQFF. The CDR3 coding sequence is TGTGCCAGCAGCTTTACAGGGGGCAATGAGCAGTTCTTC.

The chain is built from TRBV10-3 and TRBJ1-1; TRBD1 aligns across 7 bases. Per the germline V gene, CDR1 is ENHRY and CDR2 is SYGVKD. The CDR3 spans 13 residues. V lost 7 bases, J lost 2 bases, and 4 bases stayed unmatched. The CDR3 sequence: CAIKIGGNTEAFF. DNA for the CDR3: TGTGCCATCAAAATAGGGGGCAACACTGAAGCTTTCTTT.

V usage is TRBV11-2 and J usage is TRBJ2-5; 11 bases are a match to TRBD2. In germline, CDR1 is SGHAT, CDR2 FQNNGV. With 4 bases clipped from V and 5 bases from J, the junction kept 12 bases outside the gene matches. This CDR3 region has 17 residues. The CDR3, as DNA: TGTGCCAGCAGCTCGGCGCTGACTAGCGGGGTGGGGGAGACCCAGTACTTC. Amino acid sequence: CASSSALTSGVGETQYF.

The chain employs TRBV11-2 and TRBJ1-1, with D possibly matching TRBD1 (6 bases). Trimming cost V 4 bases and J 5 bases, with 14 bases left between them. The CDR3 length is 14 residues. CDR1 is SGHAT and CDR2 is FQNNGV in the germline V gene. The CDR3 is CASSSRGGATEAFF. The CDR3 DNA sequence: TGTGCCAGCAGCTCTAGGGGGGGCGCAACTGAAGCTTTCTTT.

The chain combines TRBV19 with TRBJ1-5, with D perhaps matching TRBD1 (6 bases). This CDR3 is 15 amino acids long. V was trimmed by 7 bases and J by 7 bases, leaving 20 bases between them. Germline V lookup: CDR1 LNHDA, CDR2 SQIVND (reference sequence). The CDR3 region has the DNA TGTGCCAGTATTCAAACAGGGACGGTTACCCAGCCCCAGCATTTT. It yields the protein CASIQTGTVTQPQHF.

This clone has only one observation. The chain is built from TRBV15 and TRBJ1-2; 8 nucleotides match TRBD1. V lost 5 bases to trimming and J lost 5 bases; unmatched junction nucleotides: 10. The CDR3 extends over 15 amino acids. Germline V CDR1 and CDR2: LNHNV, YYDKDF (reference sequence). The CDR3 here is CATSDPDRGLYGYTF. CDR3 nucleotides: TGTGCCACCAGCGACCCAGACAGGGGCCTGTATGGCTACACCTTC. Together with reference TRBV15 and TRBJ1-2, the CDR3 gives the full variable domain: DAMVIQNPRYQVTQFGKPVTLSCSQTLNHNVMYWYQQKSSQAPKLLFHYYDKDFNNEADTPDNFQSRRPNTSFCFLDIRSPGLGDTAMYLCATSDPDRGLYGYTFGSGTRLTVV.

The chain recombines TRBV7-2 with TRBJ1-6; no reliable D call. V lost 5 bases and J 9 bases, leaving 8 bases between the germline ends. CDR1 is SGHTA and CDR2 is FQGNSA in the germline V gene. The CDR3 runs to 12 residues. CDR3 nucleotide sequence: TGTGCCAGCAGCCCTCGGGGTTCACCCCTCCACTTT. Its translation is CASSPRGSPLHF. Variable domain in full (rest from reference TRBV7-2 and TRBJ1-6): GAGVSQSPSNKVTEKGKDVELRCDPISGHTALYWYRQSLGQGLEFLIYFQGNSAPDKSGLPSDRFSAERTGGSVSTLTIQRTQQEDSAVYLCASSPRGSPLHFGNGTRLTVT.

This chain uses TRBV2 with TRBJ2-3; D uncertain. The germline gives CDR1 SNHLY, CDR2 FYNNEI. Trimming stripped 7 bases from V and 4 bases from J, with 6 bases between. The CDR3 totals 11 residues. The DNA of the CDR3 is TGTGCCAGCACCGAGGCAGATACGCAGTATTTT. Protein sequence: CASTEADTQYF.

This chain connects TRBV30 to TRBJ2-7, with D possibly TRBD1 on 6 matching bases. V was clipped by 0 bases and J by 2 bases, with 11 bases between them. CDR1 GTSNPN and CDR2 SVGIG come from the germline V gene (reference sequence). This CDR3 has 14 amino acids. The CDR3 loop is CAWSVWGLTYEQYF. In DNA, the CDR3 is TGTGCCTGGAGTGTATGGGGGCTCACCTACGAGCAGTACTTC.

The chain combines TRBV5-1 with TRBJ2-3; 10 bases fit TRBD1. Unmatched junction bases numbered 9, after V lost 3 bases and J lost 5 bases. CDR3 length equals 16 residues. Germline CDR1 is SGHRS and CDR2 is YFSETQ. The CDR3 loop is CASSSLTGGVGDTQYF. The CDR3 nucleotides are TGCGCCAGCAGCTCCTTGACAGGGGGCGTTGGAGATACGCAGTATTTT.

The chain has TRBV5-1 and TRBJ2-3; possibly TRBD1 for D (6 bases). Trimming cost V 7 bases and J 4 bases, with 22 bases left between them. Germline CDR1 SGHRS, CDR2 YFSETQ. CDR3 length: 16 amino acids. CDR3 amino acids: CASSRLGAVGSDTQYF. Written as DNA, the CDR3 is TGCGCCAGCTCCCGGCTGGGGGCCGTGGGGTCAGATACGCAGTATTTT. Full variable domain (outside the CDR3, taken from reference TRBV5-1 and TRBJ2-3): KAGVTQTPRYLIKTRGQQVTLSCSPISGHRSVSWYQQTPGQGLQFLFEYFSETQRNKGNFPGRFSGRQFSNSRSEMNVSTLELGDSALYLCASSRLGAVGSDTQYFGPGTRLTVL.

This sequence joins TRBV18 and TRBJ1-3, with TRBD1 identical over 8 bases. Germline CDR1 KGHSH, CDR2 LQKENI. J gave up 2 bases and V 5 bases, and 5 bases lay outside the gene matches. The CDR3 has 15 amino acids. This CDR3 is CASSKATGAGNTIYF. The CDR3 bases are TGTGCCAGCTCAAAAGCGACAGGGGCTGGAAACACCATATATTTT.

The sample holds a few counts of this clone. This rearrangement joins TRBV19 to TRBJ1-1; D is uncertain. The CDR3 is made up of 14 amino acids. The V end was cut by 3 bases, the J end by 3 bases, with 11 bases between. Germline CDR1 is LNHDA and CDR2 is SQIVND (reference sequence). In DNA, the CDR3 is TGTGCCAGTAGTATCCCGGGGTTATACACTGAAGCTTTCTTT. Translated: CASSIPGLYTEAFF.

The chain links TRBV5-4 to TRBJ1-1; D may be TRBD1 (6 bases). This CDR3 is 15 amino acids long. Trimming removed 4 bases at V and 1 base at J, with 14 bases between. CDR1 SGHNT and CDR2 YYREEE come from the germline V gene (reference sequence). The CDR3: CASSREQGKNTEAFF. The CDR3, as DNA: TGTGCCAGCAGCCGCGAACAGGGAAAGAACACTGAAGCTTTCTTT.

For the CDR3, the DNA is TGCGCCAGCAGCACTTCCGGGACAGAGAACACTGAAGCTTTCTTT. Translating it yields CASSTSGTENTEAFF. The rearrangement uses TRBV5-1 and TRBJ1-1; 7 bases are a match to TRBD1. The germline V gene has CDR1 SGHRS and CDR2 YFSETQ. Unmatched junction bases numbered 7, after V lost 4 bases and J lost 1 base. The CDR3 loop spans 15 amino acids.

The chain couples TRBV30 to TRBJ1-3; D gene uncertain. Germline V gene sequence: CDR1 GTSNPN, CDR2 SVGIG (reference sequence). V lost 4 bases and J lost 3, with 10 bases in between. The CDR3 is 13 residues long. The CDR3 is CAWNLGSGNTIYF. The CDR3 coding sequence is TGTGCCTGGAACTTGGGCAGTGGAAACACCATATATTTT.